This record looks at one TCR beta chain sequence and its context. CDR1 and CDR2 (germline): LGHNA, YSLEER. CDR3 length: 16 residues. V trimming: 4 bases; J trimming: 7 bases; junction bases outside the gene matches: 10. The assay was immunoSEQ multiplex PCR, and TCRdb's table has in-frame clones only and misses some. The sample consists of over 250,000 clones, around 90% of them appearing once. Participants spanned ages about 18 to 95 years and resided in over 20 US areas. The data were obtained in a study of blood T cell repertoires in COVID-19. Study summary: Samples came from the United States, Italy and Spain, spanning acute and convalescent COVID-19.

Sequencing was performed on PBMCs or T cells enriched from blood (not recorded which). V gene TRBV4-3 combines with J gene TRBJ2-2; 9 bases line up with TRBD2. The receptor was isolated from a woman younger than 45 who had recovered from COVID-19. The chain's CDR3 is CASSPRGGRAVGELFF. The CDR3 DNA follows: TGCGCCAGCAGCCCCCGGGGCGGGAGGGCCGTCGGGGAGCTGTTTTTT.